These 24 T cell receptor beta chains were sequenced from one sample in a study of metastatic and nonmetastatic thyroid tumors. Every patient underwent thyroid surgery untreated. With MiXCR, TCRdb called clones anew from the PCR reads. The sample holds some 10,000 clones; approximately 30% are singletons and the top ten take more than 9%. Sequenced sample: tumor tissue. The origin of the receptors is a male donor with papillary thyroid cancer or a benign thyroid nodule (not recorded which). Some clones in this sample may be carry-over from other donors' samples.

The chain recombines TRBV28 with TRBJ2-7; D remains unclear. This CDR3 comprises 17 residues. Germline V CDR1 and CDR2: MDHEN, SYDVKM. V lost 3 bases to trimming and J lost 1 base, with 19 bases between them. CDR3 region: CASSFVALSEISYEQYF. CDR3 nucleotides: TGTGCCAGCAGTTTTGTTGCGTTGTCGGAAATATCCTACGAGCAGTACTTC.

The chain uses TRBV6-1 and TRBJ1-1; D is ambiguous. Germline assignment: CDR1 MNHNS and CDR2 SASEGT. V lost 6 bases to trimming and J lost 1 base, with 9 bases between them. The CDR3 runs to 13 residues. The CDR3 loop is CASRLDGNTEAFF. In DNA, the CDR3 is TGTGCCAGCAGGCTGGACGGGAACACTGAAGCTTTCTTT.

The gene calls are TRBV13 and TRBJ2-7; D unclear. The germline V gene encodes CDR1 PRHDT and CDR2 FYEKMQ (reference sequence). V lost 0 bases to trimming and J lost 0 bases, with 3 bases between them. The CDR3 totals 13 residues. The chain's CDR3 is CASSLGVSYEQYF. The CDR3 coding sequence is TGTGCCAGCAGCTTAGGGGTCTCCTACGAGCAGTACTTC.

CDR3 protein: CASSEGGGPTYEQYF. Here the CDR3 DNA reads TGTGCCAGCAGTGAAGGCGGGGGTCCTACCTACGAGCAGTACTTC. The rearrangement joins TRBV6-1 to TRBJ2-7; TRBD2 agrees at 7 bases. The V gene's germline CDR1 is MNHNS and CDR2 SASEGT. The CDR3 extends over 15 amino acids. V lost 1 base and J lost 2; bases outside the gene matches: 5.

The chain employs TRBV6-4 and TRBJ1-1; unclear D gene. V was clipped by 4 bases and J by 10 bases, with 16 bases between them. Germline values: CDR1 MRHNA, CDR2 SNTAGT. The CDR3 is made up of 13 amino acids. CDR3 in amino acids: CASSADQQCRAFF. In DNA form, the CDR3 reads TGTGCCAGCAGTGCGGACCAACAGTGTCGAGCTTTCTTT.

By share, this clone ranks as medium-sized (0.01 to 0.1%). The chain joins TRBV20-1 to TRBJ2-2; D possibly matches TRBD1 or TRBD2 (6 bases each). The CDR3 contains 16 residues. Trimming pared 0 bases from V and 10 bases from J, leaving 21 bases between. CDR1 and CDR2 from the germline V gene are DFQATT and SNEGSKA (reference sequence). The CDR3 nucleotides read TGCAGTGCTAGAGATGATAGCTGGGGGGCTAGCGAGGAGCTGTTTTTT. Translated: CSARDDSWGASEELFF.

V is TRBV6-1 and J is TRBJ1-6; D is perhaps TRBD1 (6 bases). The CDR3 consists of 15 residues. The V gene lost 6 bases and the J gene lost 3 bases, with 12 bases spanning the gap. The germline V gene encodes CDR1 MNHNS and CDR2 SASEGT. The chain's CDR3 is CASRRTVGYNSPLHF. In DNA, the CDR3 is TGTGCCAGCAGACGGACAGTCGGCTATAATTCACCCCTCCACTTT.

This clone is medium-sized. The rearrangement joins TRBV6-1 to TRBJ2-1; 8 nucleotides line up with TRBD2. With V trimmed by 2 bases and J by 8 bases, 11 bases remained unmatched. The CDR3 runs 16 residues. Germline V gene lookup returns CDR1 MNHNS and CDR2 SASEGT. The CDR3 protein is CASSEFREGPGDEQFF. CDR3 nucleotide sequence: TGTGCCAGCAGTGAATTTCGGGAGGGCCCGGGGGATGAGCAGTTCTTC.

The chain uses TRBV30 and TRBJ2-7; 8 bases map to TRBD1. The V segment lost 2 bases and the J segment 3 bases; nucleotides outside the gene matches: 6. CDR1 is GTSNPN and CDR2 is SVGIG in the germline V gene (reference sequence). The CDR3 length is 14 residues. CDR3 in amino acids: CAWSSGQGGYEQYF. The CDR3 coding sequence is TGTGCCTGGAGTAGCGGACAGGGTGGCTACGAGCAGTACTTC.

This clone is judged medium-sized. The chain recombines TRBV9 with TRBJ2-5; maybe TRBD1 (5 bases). This CDR3 contains 17 residues. Germline-derived CDR1 and CDR2 are SGDLS and YYNGEE. V lost 0 bases to trimming and J lost 3 bases, with 18 bases between them. CDR3 region: CASSVGMMIGAKETQYF. CDR3 DNA sequence: TGTGCCAGCAGCGTAGGTATGATGATTGGGGCCAAAGAGACCCAGTACTTC.

In its sample, this clone ranks as medium-sized. This rearrangement joins TRBV27 to TRBJ2-6; D is ambiguous. With 5 bases removed from V and 3 bases from J, the gap between germline ends came to 8 bases. This CDR3 has 14 residues. Germline CDR1 is MNHEY and CDR2 is SMNVEV (reference sequence). The CDR3, as DNA: TGTGCCAGCAGTCCTACGTTTGGGGCCAACGTCCTGACTTTC. This translates into CASSPTFGANVLTF.

This clone was counted only a few times. This could be a read error, since a much larger clone is one nucleotide away. The gene calls are TRBV29-1 and TRBJ2-7; perhaps TRBD1 as D (6 bases). Germline-derived CDR1 and CDR2 are SQVTM and ANQGSEA. The CDR3 consists of 11 residues. CDR3 nucleotide sequence: TGCAGCGCCAGGACAGCGGACGATCAGTACTTC. This sequence encodes CSARTADDQYF.

This clone is categorized as medium-sized (0.01 to 0.1%). The chain uses TRBV28 and TRBJ1-5; D unclear. Trimming removed 6 bases from V and 2 bases from J, with 11 bases in between. Per germline, CDR1 MDHEN and CDR2 SYDVKM. This CDR3 spans 14 amino acids. CDR3 nucleotide sequence: TGTGCCAGCAGCGAGGGTAGACGCAATCAGCCCCAGCATTTT. This gives the protein CASSEGRRNQPQHF.

Of note for this clone: A much larger clone lies one base from this, so it may be a read error. The gene calls are TRBV10-1 and TRBJ2-1; 8 bases line up with TRBD1. Germline-derived CDR1 and CDR2 are WNHNN and SYGVQD (reference sequence). CDR3 length: 13 amino acids. V dropped 6 bases and J dropped 10; count of bases not matched to a gene: 8. The CDR3 spells CASSQQGDGEQFF. For the CDR3, the DNA is TGCGCCAGCAGCCAACAGGGGGACGGGGAGCAGTTCTTC.

As concerns this clone: The germline gene is not matched at one end of the junction; a read error may be the cause. The chain is built from TRBV13 and TRBJ2-7; unclear D gene. This CDR3 contains 11 residues. Germline CDR1 is PRHDT and CDR2 is FYEKMQ (reference sequence). CDR3 bases: TGTGCCAGCAGCTTAGGACAAGGACCTATCTTC. Translated: CASSLGQGPIF.

Relative to its sample, this clone is medium-sized. The chain carries TRBV6-4 and TRBJ1-5; D ambiguous. The CDR3 is 15 amino acids. Germline V gene data show CDR1 as MRHNA and CDR2 as SNTAGT. V dropped 6 bases and J dropped 3 bases, with 15 bases sitting between them. DNA of the CDR3: TGTGCCAGCAGAGTTAACAGCGACCCCAATCAGCCCCAGCATTTT. This translates into CASRVNSDPNQPQHF.

The chain is built from TRBV30 and TRBJ2-7, with 10 bases aligning to TRBD1. Germline CDR1 reads GTSNPN; CDR2 reads SVGIG (reference sequence). The CDR3 spans 15 residues. Unmatched junction bases numbered 4, after V lost 2 bases and J lost 0 bases. The CDR3 protein is CAWSTRTGGSYEQYF. As DNA, the CDR3 is TGTGCCTGGAGTACCCGGACAGGGGGCTCCTACGAGCAGTACTTC. Together with reference TRBV30 and TRBJ2-7, the CDR3 gives the full variable domain: SQTIHQWPATLVQPVGSPLSLECTVEGTSNPNLYWYRQAAGRGLQLLFYSVGIGQISSEVPQNLSASRPQDRQFILSSKKLLLSDSGFYLCAWSTRTGGSYEQYFGPGTRLTVT.

This clone is categorized as medium-sized. J is TRBJ1-1 and V is TRBV20-1, with D possibly being TRBD1 (6 bases). Germline-derived CDR1 and CDR2 are DFQATT and SNEGSKA (reference sequence). CDR3 size: 12 residues. Trimming took 3 bases from V and 5 from J, leaving 10 bases between them. In DNA, the CDR3 is TGCAGTGCTAGTCAGGGGAGGACTGAAGCTTTCTTT. Translation: CSASQGRTEAFF.

The genes are TRBV28 and TRBJ2-7; TRBD2 might be the D (6 bases). Between the trimmed V and J ends, which lost 5 bases and 4 bases, there was a span of 15 bases. Germline-derived CDR1 and CDR2 are MDHEN and SYDVKM. CDR3 length equals 14 residues. This CDR3 reads CASSPLLGRYEQYF. CDR3 bases: TGTGCCAGCAGTCCCCTTTTGGGGAGGTACGAGCAGTACTTC.

This rearrangement joins TRBV9 to TRBJ2-7; D tentatively fits TRBD1 or TRBD2 (6 bases each). Trimming shortened V by 0 bases and J by 3 bases, and 13 bases separated the two germline ends. Germline lookup yields CDR1 SGDLS and CDR2 YYNGEE. The CDR3 consists of 15 residues. CDR3 region: CASSVAEGGNYEQYF. CDR3 sequence (DNA): TGTGCCAGCAGCGTAGCGGAGGGGGGTAACTACGAGCAGTACTTC.

V and J are TRBV3-1 and TRBJ2-7; D is possibly TRBD1 or TRBD2 (6 bases each). Trimming left V 4 bases short and J 5 bases short, with 12 bases between. Germline lookup yields CDR1 LGHDT and CDR2 YNNKEL (reference sequence). This CDR3 region has 13 residues. CDR3 DNA: TGTGCCAGCAGCCGAGGGGGGAAAAACGAGCAGTACTTC. Its protein product is CASSRGGKNEQYF.

This clone showed up just a few times. This chain connects TRBV2 to TRBJ2-1; no clear D gene. This CDR3 region has 15 residues. Germline CDR1 and CDR2: SNHLY and FYNNEI. The V end was cut by 4 bases, the J end by 4 bases, with 14 bases between. The CDR3 DNA follows: TGTGCCAGCAGTGGCCGATTAGGGATTTACAATGAGCAGTTCTTC. Protein product: CASSGRLGIYNEQFF.

Note on this clone: This could be a read error, since a much larger clone is one nucleotide away. The genes are TRBV20-1 and TRBJ2-5; D remains unclear. V was shortened by 4 bases and J by 6 bases, with 15 bases between the two germline ends. Germline loops: CDR1 DFQATT, CDR2 SNEGSKA (reference sequence). The CDR3 spans 13 residues. CDR3 in DNA: TGCAGTGCTACCCCCAGGTGGCCGAAGACCCAGTACTTC. It yields the protein CSATPRWPKTQYF.

The table lists this clone with a few counts. J is TRBJ1-1 and V is TRBV7-9; the D is unclear. CDR1 is SEHNR, CDR2 FQNEAQ, per germline (reference sequence). The CDR3 totals 12 residues. The ends were cut back, 5 bases at V and 7 bases at J, with 11 bases in the middle. The CDR3 DNA is TGTGCCAGCAGCGTACCACCCGATGAAGCTTTCTTT. Protein product: CASSVPPDEAFF. The complete variable domain, with remaining parts taken from reference TRBV7-9 and TRBJ1-1, reads DTGVSQNPRHKITKRGQNVTFRCDPISEHNRLYWYRQTLGQGPEFLTYFQNEAQLEKSRLLSDRFSAERPKGSFSTLEIQRTEQGDSAMYLCASSVPPDEAFFGQGTRLTVV.